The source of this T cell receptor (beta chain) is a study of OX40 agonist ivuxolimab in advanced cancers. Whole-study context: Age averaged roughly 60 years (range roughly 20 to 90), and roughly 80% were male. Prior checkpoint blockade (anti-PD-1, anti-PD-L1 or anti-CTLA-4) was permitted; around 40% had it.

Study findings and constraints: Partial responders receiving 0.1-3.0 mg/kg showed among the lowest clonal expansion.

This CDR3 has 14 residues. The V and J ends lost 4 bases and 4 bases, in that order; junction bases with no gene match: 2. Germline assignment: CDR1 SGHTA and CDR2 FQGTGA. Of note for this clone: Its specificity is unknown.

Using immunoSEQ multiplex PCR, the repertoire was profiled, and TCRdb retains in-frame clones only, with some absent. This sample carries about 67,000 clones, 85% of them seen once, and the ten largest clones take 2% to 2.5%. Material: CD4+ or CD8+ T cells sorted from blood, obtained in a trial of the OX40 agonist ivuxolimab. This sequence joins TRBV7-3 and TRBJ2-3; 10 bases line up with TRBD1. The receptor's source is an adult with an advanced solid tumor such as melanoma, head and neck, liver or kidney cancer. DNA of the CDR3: TGTGCCAGCAGCTGGGGACAGGGGTCAGATACGCAGTATTTT. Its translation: CASSWGQGSDTQYF. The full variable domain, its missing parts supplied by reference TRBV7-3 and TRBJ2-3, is GAGVSQTPSNKVTEKGKYVELRCDPISGHTALYWYRQSLGQGPEFLIYFQGTGAADDSGLPNDRFFAVRPEGSVSTLKIQRTERGDSAVYLCASSWGQGSDTQYFGPGTRLTVL.